This entry concerns a single TCR beta chain. Which antigen it targets is not known. At one of its ends the junction is not consistent with the germline gene, which may arise from a read error. Other DNA sequences in the sample encode the same CDR3. The library was obtained by the immunoSEQ multiplex PCR assay. For the multiplex PCR, a mixture combining 60 forward primers for TCR Vbeta segments and 13 reverse primers for TCR Jbeta segments was used. The CDR3 region of rearranged TCR beta genes was amplified from genomic DNA by a multiplex PCR assay. On the Illumina HiSeq System, the amplified TCR beta libraries were sequenced as 87-base-pair reads. In the paper's pipeline: A later analysis counted some 80 million unique TCR beta chains across the 666 repertoires, and roughly 11 million of these chains were shared by at least two donors. A nearest-neighbor algorithm error-corrected the raw reads and collapsed the reads into unique sequences, merging closely related sequences to remove PCR and sequencing errors. Alignment of CDR3 sequences to IMGT reference sequences was used to assign V, D and J gene segments. For a sequence to be retained, at least a six-nucleotide match to both a V gene segment and a J gene segment was required. Rearrangements were classified as productive when the CDR3 lacked stop codons and remained in frame with V and J, and all other rearrangements were classified as non-productive. CDR3 was defined by IMGT convention, running from the second conserved V-encoded cysteine to the conserved J-encoded phenylalanine. Sequences without an unambiguous match to a single V gene segment were excluded from the earlier analysis of about 640 of the donors. An earlier analysis of 587 of the donors classified V segments as functional when productive rearrangements were above 56.7% and as segregating when the standard deviation between donors was above 5%. A statistical classification framework was built to diagnose cytomegalovirus status from the catalog of TCR beta chain sequences. A later analysis assigned V and J genes by comparing TCR nucleotide sequences with IMGT/GENE-DB human TR gene sequences. The TCRdist pipeline was used in a later analysis to assign CDR3 sequences and most-parsimonious VDJ recombination scenarios. In a later analysis, every TCR beta chain was defined by the combination of its CDR3 amino acid sequence and its V-gene family, and reads without a unique V-gene family were dropped. As a way to deal with suspected cross-contamination and a sequencing artifact, a later analysis dropped hundreds of nucleotide sequences that were highly shared and had low generation probability. In a later analysis, a clonal expansion index was calculated for each public chain from normalized within-repertoire ranks of inferred template counts. In a later analysis, generation probabilities were computed using a VDJ recombination model fitted to out-of-frame rearrangements, and the results were checked against IGoR. A later analysis scored TCR-TCR, TCR-HLA and TCR-CMV co-occurrence with hypergeometric tests, applying a repertoire-size bias correction to TCR pairs. A later analysis estimated false discovery rates by permuting HLA or CMV assignments 20 times. A later analysis grouped co-occurring TCRs with DBSCAN, adding TCRdist sequence similarity when clustering within HLA-allele-positive subsets. Repertoires with fewer than 30,000 or more than 120,000 public chains, plus five repertoires with anomalous nucleotide sharing, were excluded from co-occurrence clustering. The source is immuneACCESS, and TCRdb retained only in-frame sequences with V and J called. Part of the clones is not carried over; for the studies checked, unresolved V genes explain less than half of this, and the remainder is unexplained. That table gives V, J and clone size, and the DNA gave D and trimming. Here the sample has over 150,000 clones; around four fifths occur a single time. Around 3.4% of the sample rests with the top ten.

This sample stems from a study of cytomegalovirus exposure and HLA in healthy donors (dated by TCRdb to the late 2010s). For context, the study as a whole: An earlier analysis of several hundred of the donors reported roughly 300 Gb of sequence data and some 100 million unique TCR beta sequences from about 200 million T cells. Roughly 300 gigabases of sequencing data and tens of millions of unique TCR sequences made up an early release that covered several hundred HLA-typed donors. Among the roughly 390 genotyped donors, 75% to 90% belonged to the genetic ancestry cluster associated with self-reported Caucasian donors. The study was designed to test whether signatures of past pathogen exposure could be identified by cataloging public T cell receptors. Using immunosequencing, the study profiled T cell repertoires from fewer than 850 subjects and related those repertoires to cytomegalovirus serostatus. A separate validation cohort of about 110 different subjects was used in addition to the roughly 670-subject first cohort. To predict cytomegalovirus infection status, the study combined high-throughput TCR immunosequencing, statistical association of individual TCRs with disease status, and machine learning. To study patterns of TCR occurrence, a later analysis re-analyzed previously published TCR beta repertoires from 600 to 750 donors and added high-resolution HLA genotyping. Rather than using new phenotypic data, the later analysis identified candidate immune exposures from TCR beta sequences and from how often those sequences occurred across donors. An earlier analysis of several hundred of the donors applied high-throughput TCR beta sequencing to assess whether each TCR beta V gene segment acted as functional or pseudogenic. Donor age, sex, ethnicity and CMV serostatus were collected together with the repertoire data. Genome-wide SNP genotypes for about three fifths of the roughly 700 donors were used in a later genetic analysis, which treated that subset as a discovery cohort. All discovery cohort repertoires had been generated on a single sequencing platform. HLA typing included class I and class II loci at four-digit resolution. Typing coverage varied by locus: roughly 629-640 donors for A, B, C, DRB1 and DQB1; under 550 for DQA1; over 600 for DPA1; roughly 470 for DPB1. Several DR-DQ haplotypes were treated as single units for association and clustering because of strong linkage in the cohort. Among a few hundred genotyped donors of the cohort, an average of roughly 240,000 unique TCR beta nucleotide sequences were sequenced per donor, 15% to 20% of them non-productive. The investigation overall reported the following: When HLA alleles, especially DR and DQ, strongly co-occurred, attributing TCR associations to individual alleles was difficult. The earlier analysis of approximately 590 of the donors excluded 15 to 20 rarely observed V segments, including chromosome 9 orphons, because counts were too low. A cluster of highly shared sequence variants was judged likely to be a technical artifact of the sequencing pipeline. A later analysis associated about 17,000 TCR beta sequences with specific HLA alleles at a false discovery rate of 0.05. The classifier was reported to diagnose cytomegalovirus status with high specificity and sensitivity in both the original and validation cohorts. Linkage disequilibrium might explain the correlated functional status among segregating V segments, but an unknown experimental factor could not be excluded. Because HLA typing was unavailable for some donors at each locus, only the typed subset was used in association tests. It was suggested by the authors that the approach could potentially be generalized to other disease states and immunological phenotypes. According to a later analysis, TCR association rates differed among HLA loci, with DRB1 alleles showing the most associated TCRs and HLA-C alleles showing the fewest. Only TCR beta chains were sequenced in this cohort, and the absence of alpha or paired-chain data limited detectable features. The study listed approximately 150 TCR beta chains as associated with cytomegalovirus. In an earlier analysis of approximately 590 of the donors, most TCR beta V segments were observed in productive rearrangements about 87% or about 30% of the time, broadly matching IMGT annotations. Most TCR sequences were seen in very few donors, while some public TCRs were found in many individuals. In a later analysis, most CMV-associated TCR beta chains were found to appear HLA-restricted, with HLA associations seemingly driven largely by CMV exposure. A later analysis found that HLA-associated TCR beta chains were more clonally expanded and had lower generation probabilities than equally common non-associated chains. According to a later analysis, parvovirus B19, influenza, CMV and Epstein-Barr virus appeared linked to several top co-occurrence clusters. A few of the identified cytomegalovirus-associated TCR beta chains were confirmed in vitro to be specific for cytomegalovirus antigens. CMV serostatus was the only immune exposure information available for the cohort. According to a later genetic analysis, donors in an Asian-associated ancestry cluster had fewer N-insertions in productive TCRs than the approximately 700-donor mean. Some IMGT-functional V segments, including TRBV6-2 and TRBV6-3, could not be told apart with the 87-base-pair reads, so those segments were excluded. V-gene and J-gene trimming of TCR beta chains was associated with a missense DCLRE1C variant in a later genetic analysis, and the association was replicated in an independent cohort. Roughly uniform sequencing depth across donors was assumed in presence/absence analyses, although this assumption may not hold. A further reported finding was that TCR beta sequences accurately predicted the HLA-A and HLA-B alleles for most subjects in the first cohort.

Based on the germline V gene (reference sequence), the CDR1 and CDR2 sequences are LNHNV and YYDKDF. From the cysteine up to the phenylalanine, the CDR3 has a length of 13 residues. CDR3 DNA only is kept here, 39 bases in frame from base 1. The cohort was made up of hundreds of healthy bone marrow donors. At the time of sampling, all cohort members were nominally healthy, though unrecorded immune exposures were likely present. The donor tested CMV seropositive, placing the donor among the approximately 290 seropositive members of the cohort. Each donor provided a peripheral blood sample, and peripheral blood mononuclear cells were used for TCR beta sequencing. Genomic DNA was extracted from the blood cell samples with the Qiagen DNeasy Blood Extraction Kit.

The rearrangement combines TRBV15 with TRBJ2-7, with 12 bases aligning to TRBD1. This TCR was sampled from a woman aged 55-69 years in good health and CMV-seropositive. The source material was PBMCs. The sequenced DNA: TGCGCCACCGCGGGACAGGGGGCTCACGAGCAGTACTTC. It is translated as CATAGQGAHEQYF. With the portions outside the CDR3 filled from the reference TRBV15 and TRBJ2-7 genes, the complete variable region becomes DAMVIQNPRYQVTQFGKPVTLSCSQTLNHNVMYWYQQKSSQAPKLLFHYYDKDFNNEADTPDNFQSRRPNTSFCFLDIRSPGLGDTAMYLCATAGQGAHEQYFGPGTRLTVT.